This T cell receptor beta chain came from a study of blood T cell repertoires in COVID-19. For the study at large: From T cells, B-cell-depleted T cells, or PBMCs came the material, which was cDNA or gDNA.

Source study methods: Amplifying reference gene primers gave estimates of nucleated cell counts. Generated by immunoSEQ multiplex PCR, the TCRdb table keeps only in-frame clones and is missing some. The DNA gave D and trimming, while V, J and clone size come from that table. The sample records about 62,000 clones, 85% to 90% being singletons. The receptor comes from a woman aged 60-75 years with COVID-19, enrolled during active disease. Material for sequencing was peripheral blood.

As DNA, the CDR3 is TGTGCCTCCCGCCGGGACAGGATTAACACCGGGGAGCTGTTTTTT. This translates into CASRRDRINTGELFF. The V and J genes are TRBV27 and TRBJ2-2, with 8 bases identical to TRBD1. Germline V CDR1 and CDR2: MNHEY, SMNVEV (reference sequence). The trim removed 11 bases at V and 2 bases at J, leaving 10 bases unmatched. CDR3 size: 15 residues.